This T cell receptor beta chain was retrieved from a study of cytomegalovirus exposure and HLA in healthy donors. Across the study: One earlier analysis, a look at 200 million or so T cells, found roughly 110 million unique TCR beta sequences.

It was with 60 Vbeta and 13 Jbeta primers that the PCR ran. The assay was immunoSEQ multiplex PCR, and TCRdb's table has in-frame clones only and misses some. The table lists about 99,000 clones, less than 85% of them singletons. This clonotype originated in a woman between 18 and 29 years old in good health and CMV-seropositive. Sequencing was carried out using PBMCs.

CDR3 region: CASSWGGDQPQHF. CDR3 nucleotide sequence: TGTGCCAGCAGCTGGGGGGGTGATCAGCCCCAGCATTTT. The chain combines TRBV7-9 with TRBJ1-5; a weak D match, TRBD1 (5 bases). This CDR3 comprises 13 residues. V lost 4 bases and J 5 bases, leaving 9 bases between the germline ends. Germline assignment: CDR1 SEHNR and CDR2 FQNEAQ (reference sequence).